This T cell receptor beta chain was sequenced in a study of blood T cell repertoires in COVID-19. This clone was picked up a small number of times. The V end was cut by 5 bases, the J end by 5 bases, with 12 bases between. Germline assignment: CDR1 LNHDA and CDR2 SQIVND (reference sequence). This CDR3 has 13 amino acids. Study processing details: Estimated nucleated cell counts came from reference gene primer amplification. Assay: immunoSEQ multiplex PCR; the TCRdb copy retains only in-frame clones and omits some. The D gene and trimming were derived from the DNA, and the V and J assignments and clone size from that table. The sample carries 92,000 or so clones, 60% to 80% recorded once.

The clonotype was recovered from an elderly woman with acute or convalescent COVID-19. This sequence joins TRBV19 and TRBJ1-2, with a weak D call TRBD1 (6 bases). What was sequenced was peripheral blood. The CDR3 nucleotides are TGTGCCAGTAGTCTCGTGGACAGATATGGCTACACCTTC. Protein: CASSLVDRYGYTF.